The clone carrying this T cell receptor (beta chain) was counted ten times or more. Antigen specificity is unknown. V gave up 4 bases and J gave up 1 base, with 3 bases separating them. CDR1 is ENHRY and CDR2 is SYGVKD in the germline V gene. CDR3 size: 12 residues. Documented time point: pre-sensitization, week 0. The sample's treatment: therapeutic diphenylcyclopropenone sensitization with weekly scalp DPC. MiXCR was run by TCRdb on the RACE reads, yielding one entry per CDR3 protein. Of 84,000 or so distinct CDR3 sequences in the sample, 7.5% to 9.5% were seen once. The data belong to a study of human T cells and chemical hapten exposure. Study details: Investigators sensitized approximately 2 cm by approximately 2 cm of upper inner arm skin with 2% DPC.

Study results and caveats: Relative to control repertoires, expanded TCRs gave rise to significantly more large CDR3 similarity clusters.

This receptor was obtained from a man in his forties with alopecia areata. Some clones in this sample may be carry-over from other donors' samples. Sample: whole blood, taken in connection with sensitization to the hapten diphenylcyclopropenone (DPC). The J gene is TRBJ2-3, the V gene TRBV10-3; no reliable D call. CDR3 loop: CAISAGTDTQYF. As DNA, the CDR3 is TGTGCCATCAGTGCGGGCACAGATACGCAGTATTTT.